A single sample is the source of the 27 T cell receptor beta chains below, sequenced in a study of memory CD4+ T cells and cytomegalovirus serostatus. Single viable CD3+CD4+CD8-CD45RO+ cells were sorted as the memory CD4+ T cells. Only in-frame clones appear in the TCRdb table, and some are missing; sequencing was by immunoSEQ multiplex PCR. In the table there are tens of thousands of clones, over 60% of which are singletons. Input material: memory CD4+ T cells from blood. These receptors originate from an adult in good health and CMV-seronegative.

The chain is built from TRBV5-1 and TRBJ1-1, with 7 positions matching TRBD1. Germline V gives CDR1 SGHRS, CDR2 YFSETQ. After removal of 4 bases from V and 10 bases from J, the junction contained 10 bases not matched to a gene. The CDR3 is 13 residues long. The CDR3 nucleotides are TGCGCCAGCAGCCAGACGACAGGGAATCGAGCTTTCTTT. Residues: CASSQTTGNRAFF.

In its sample, this clone was seen a few times. The chain couples TRBV14 to TRBJ1-1, with D hard to call. Germline assignment: CDR1 SGHDN and CDR2 FVKESK. Trimming removed 6 bases from V and 4 bases from J, with 9 bases in between. This CDR3 is built from 12 residues. This CDR3 is CASRTLGTEAFF. The DNA of the CDR3 is TGTGCCAGCAGGACCCTGGGCACTGAAGCTTTCTTT.

The rearrangement joins TRBV11-1 to TRBJ2-2; TRBD2 is a possible D gene (5 bases). The V gene lost 8 bases and the J gene lost 4 bases, with 11 bases spanning the gap. This CDR3 spans 13 amino acids. CDR1 is SGHAT, CDR2 FQDESV, per germline (reference sequence). Here the CDR3 DNA reads TGTGCCAGCGGAGGAATAATCACCGGGGAGCTGTTTTTT. As protein: CASGGIITGELFF.

This chain links TRBV6-1 with TRBJ1-6; D is unresolved. Germline V gives CDR1 MNHNS, CDR2 SASEGT. This CDR3 contains 13 residues. V lost 2 bases and J 6 bases, leaving 5 bases between the germline ends. CDR3 in amino acids: CASSELPNSPLHF. DNA for the CDR3: TGTGCCAGCAGTGAACTCCCTAATTCACCCCTCCACTTT.

This chain connects TRBV30 to TRBJ2-7; TRBD1 aligns across 7 bases. This CDR3 region has 13 residues. V lost 0 bases to trimming and J lost 4 bases; unmatched junction nucleotides: 3. Germline CDR1 reads GTSNPN; CDR2 reads SVGIG (reference sequence). Written as DNA, the CDR3 is TGTGCCTGGAGTGTAGGGACAGCATACGAGCAGTACTTC. Encoded protein: CAWSVGTAYEQYF.

J is TRBJ1-2 and V is TRBV6-5, with TRBD1 matching 9 bases. The CDR3 extends over 15 amino acids. Germline CDR1 is MNHEY and CDR2 is SVGAGI. The V segment lost 2 bases and the J segment 5 bases; nucleotides outside the gene matches: 6. The CDR3 DNA is TGTGCCAGCAGTTACCGACAGGGGGAGGGGTATGGCTACACCTTC. Translation: CASSYRQGEGYGYTF.

The rearrangement links TRBV5-8 to TRBJ1-1; D remains ambiguous. Germline CDR1 reads SGHTS; CDR2 reads YDEGEE. CDR3 length equals 15 residues. V was pared by 4 bases and J by 5 bases, with 18 bases between. The CDR3, as DNA: TGTGCCAGCAGCCCGCCCTTGGGTTCGGGAACTGAAGCTTTCTTT. Translating gives CASSPPLGSGTEAFF.

A few counts support this clone. This rearrangement joins TRBV10-2 to TRBJ2-2; D uncertain. CDR1 and CDR2 (germline): WSHSY, SAAADI. This CDR3 is built from 14 residues. Trimming removed 6 bases from V and 1 base from J, with 9 bases in between. CDR3 sequence reads: CASSSGVNTGELFF. The CDR3 coding sequence is TGCGCCAGCAGCTCTGGAGTGAACACCGGGGAGCTGTTTTTT.

The rearrangement links TRBV7-2 to TRBJ1-5; the D gene is possibly TRBD1 (5 bases). Germline V gene data show CDR1 as SGHTA and CDR2 as FQGNSA. This CDR3 is built from 12 residues. V lost 5 bases and J lost 6, with 8 bases in between. The CDR3: CASSLQGQPQHF. CDR3 nucleotides: TGTGCCAGCAGCCTCCAGGGTCAGCCCCAGCATTTT. Using reference TRBV7-2 and TRBJ1-5 for the parts outside the CDR3, the full variable domain is GAGVSQSPSNKVTEKGKDVELRCDPISGHTALYWYRQSLGQGLEFLIYFQGNSAPDKSGLPSDRFSAERTGGSVSTLTIQRTQQEDSAVYLCASSLQGQPQHFGDGTRLSIL.

The V gene is TRBV5-1, the J gene TRBJ2-5; 8 bases match TRBD2. The V gene end was trimmed by 4 bases and the J gene end by 5 bases; junction bases not matched to a gene: 10. Germline values: CDR1 SGHRS, CDR2 YFSETQ. The CDR3 covers 15 residues. Here the CDR3 reads CASSTNTGGAETQYF. The CDR3 nucleotides are TGCGCCAGCAGCACTAACACCGGGGGGGCGGAGACCCAGTACTTC.

The table lists this clone with a few counts. This rearrangement joins TRBV6-4 to TRBJ2-2, with D perhaps matching TRBD1 or TRBD2 (5 bases each). The CDR3 extends over 14 amino acids. From germline, CDR1 is MRHNA and CDR2 SNTAGT. V lost 6 bases to trimming and J lost 3 bases, with 11 bases between them. The CDR3 loop is CASSSGTDTGELFF. The CDR3 DNA reads as TGTGCCAGCAGCTCCGGGACGGACACCGGGGAGCTGTTTTTT.

The chain employs TRBV12-5 and TRBJ2-1; D is uncertain. Trimming took off 8 bases at V and 3 bases at J, with 5 bases between the two ends. The CDR3 totals 11 residues. From germline, CDR1 is LGHNT and CDR2 FRNRAP. The CDR3 bases are TGTGCTAGTCTGAGCTACAATGAGCAGTTCTTC. It specifies CASLSYNEQFF.

The chain couples TRBV5-1 to TRBJ2-5, with TRBD2 identical over 9 bases. The V gene end was trimmed by 6 bases and the J gene end by 4 bases; junction bases not matched to a gene: 10. CDR1 and CDR2 from the germline V gene are SGHRS and YFSETQ. The CDR3 contains 15 residues. The CDR3 loop is CASKERGDPPETQYF. The CDR3 DNA follows: TGCGCCAGCAAAGAGCGGGGGGACCCCCCAGAGACCCAGTACTTC.

The chain is built from TRBV11-2 and TRBJ1-1; 8 bases fit TRBD1. Looked up from germline, CDR1 is SGHAT and CDR2 is FQNNGV. The CDR3 has 15 amino acids. V lost 7 bases and J lost 0; bases outside the gene matches: 7. CDR3 DNA sequence: TGTGCCAGCACCACGACAGGGGAGATGAACACTGAAGCTTTCTTT. Protein product: CASTTTGEMNTEAFF.

This clone was seen more than once but under ten times. The J gene is TRBJ2-1, the V gene TRBV4-2; 10 bases line up with TRBD2. The CDR3 is 16 amino acids. The ends lost 1 base at V and 10 bases at J; junction bases unmatched: 10. Looked up from germline, CDR1 is LGHNA and CDR2 is YNFKEQ. The CDR3 region has the DNA TGTGCCAGCAGCCAAGGAGCGGGGGGGCCGAGCAACGAGCAGTTCTTC. Translated, it gives CASSQGAGGPSNEQFF.

V and J are TRBV5-1 and TRBJ1-2; weak D call: TRBD1 (6 bases). The V gene lost 0 bases and the J gene lost 2 bases, with 11 bases spanning the gap. The CDR3 runs to 15 residues. In germline, CDR1 is SGHRS, CDR2 YFSETQ. The CDR3 spells CASSLGRGGNYGYTF. The DNA of the CDR3 is TGCGCCAGCAGCTTGGGGCGCGGGGGCAACTATGGCTACACCTTC. The complete variable domain, with remaining parts taken from reference TRBV5-1 and TRBJ1-2, reads KAGVTQTPRYLIKTRGQQVTLSCSPISGHRSVSWYQQTPGQGLQFLFEYFSETQRNKGNFPGRFSGRQFSNSRSEMNVSTLELGDSALYLCASSLGRGGNYGYTFGSGTRLTVV.

This clone was recorded a few times. The J gene is TRBJ1-5, the V gene TRBV19; D gene ambiguous. Germline CDR1 and CDR2: LNHDA and SQIVND (reference sequence). The V end was cut by 4 bases, the J end by 3 bases, with 22 bases between. The CDR3 is 18 residues long. CDR3 in DNA: TGTGCCAGTAGTACTGGGCCCACCTGGGGAGCTTACAATCAGCCCCAGCATTTT. Amino acid sequence: CASSTGPTWGAYNQPQHF.

V gene TRBV27 combines with J gene TRBJ1-4, with D maybe TRBD1 (5 bases). The CDR3 length is 16 residues. Germline CDR1 reads MNHEY; CDR2 reads SMNVEV (reference sequence). Trimming removed 5 bases from V and 3 bases from J, with 16 bases in between. The CDR3 DNA sequence: TGTGCCAGCAGTCTTTCGTCAGGGTTTTCTAATGAAAAACTGTTTTTT. This translates into CASSLSSGFSNEKLFF.

V usage is TRBV7-9 and J usage is TRBJ2-2; tentatively, D is TRBD1 (6 bases). The CDR3 is made up of 19 amino acids. The germline CDR1 and CDR2 sequences are SEHNR and FQNEAQ (reference sequence). Trimming left V 5 bases short and J 3 bases short, with 25 bases between. CDR3 loop: CASSDEIMGWGLYTGELFF. CDR3 sequence (DNA): TGTGCCAGCAGCGACGAGATAATGGGCTGGGGGCTATACACCGGGGAGCTGTTTTTT.

The sample holds a few counts of this clone. Here the CDR3 DNA reads TGTGCCAGCAGCGTAGAGGGACCGAGGAACACCGGGGAGCTGTTTTTT. Protein sequence: CASSVEGPRNTGELFF. V gene TRBV9 combines with J gene TRBJ2-2; D may correspond to TRBD1 or TRBD2 (5 bases each). The CDR3 loop spans 16 amino acids. Germline V gives CDR1 SGDLS, CDR2 YYNGEE. V lost 0 bases and J lost 1, with 10 bases in between.

V usage is TRBV28 and J usage is TRBJ1-3; TRBD1 matches 9 bases. In germline, CDR1 is MDHEN, CDR2 SYDVKM. The CDR3 totals 16 residues. V lost 6 bases and J lost 0; bases outside the gene matches: 6. DNA for the CDR3: TGTGCCAGCAGCTCAGGACAGGGGTACTCTGGAAACACCATATATTTT. Its translation: CASSSGQGYSGNTIYF.

The rearrangement joins TRBV29-1 to TRBJ2-3, with 9 bases lining up with TRBD1. Per the germline V gene, CDR1 is SQVTM and CDR2 is ANQGSEA. With V trimmed by 3 bases and J by 2 bases, 3 bases remained unmatched. This CDR3 has 14 residues. This chain's CDR3 is CSVDGTGHTDTQYF. As DNA, the CDR3 is TGCAGCGTTGATGGGACAGGGCACACAGATACGCAGTATTTT.

In this sample, this clone turned up a few times. The chain has TRBV5-1 and TRBJ1-4; the D gene is possibly TRBD1 (6 bases). The germline gives CDR1 SGHRS, CDR2 YFSETQ. This CDR3 is 16 amino acids long. Trimming left V 3 bases short and J 1 base short, with 13 bases between. This chain's CDR3 is CASSSGDTRTNEKLFF. In nucleotides, the CDR3 is TGCGCCAGCAGCTCCGGGGACACGAGAACTAATGAAAAACTGTTTTTT.

This chain joins TRBV7-6 and TRBJ2-3; no clear D. The CDR3 loop spans 14 amino acids. Germline V gene sequence: CDR1 SGHVS, CDR2 FNYEAQ. V lost 4 bases, J lost 1 base, and 9 bases lay in between. CDR3 sequence: CASSYRARTDTQYF. CDR3 in DNA: TGTGCCAGCAGCTACCGGGCCCGCACAGATACGCAGTATTTT.

The chain couples TRBV6-1 to TRBJ1-2, with a possible D match to TRBD1 (5 bases). Germline V gene data show CDR1 as MNHNS and CDR2 as SASEGT. V lost 0 bases and J 8 bases, leaving 16 bases between the germline ends. There are 15 residues in the CDR3. The DNA of the CDR3 is TGTGCCAGCAGTGAAGCCCTCATGGGGGTTCACGGCTACACCTTC. Its protein is CASSEALMGVHGYTF.

The rearrangement uses TRBV7-6 and TRBJ1-1; the D is unclear. The CDR3 covers 13 residues. Germline lookup yields CDR1 SGHVS and CDR2 FNYEAQ. V was trimmed by 4 bases and J by 4 bases, leaving 10 bases between them. The CDR3 region is CASSSQESTEAFF. CDR3 nucleotide sequence: TGTGCCAGCAGCTCGCAGGAAAGCACTGAAGCTTTCTTT.

This clone was seen more than once but under ten times. This chain connects TRBV6-5 to TRBJ1-1; 7 bases agree with TRBD1. V lost 10 bases, J lost 11 bases, and 10 bases stayed unmatched. This CDR3 is built from 11 residues. Germline V gives CDR1 MNHEY, CDR2 SVGAGI. CDR3 in DNA: TGTGCCACAAACAGGGGATTACGGGCTTTCTTT. Amino acid sequence: CATNRGLRAFF.